This TCR beta chain was sequenced during a study of CD8+ T cells in alopecia areata. In the study overall: Patients remained on tofacitinib for 6 to 18 months and then went 6 months without it. Findings and limits, study-wide: Sequence data from scalp samples additionally include resident alphabeta T cells of normal skin.

The authors extracted RNA and reverse transcribed it into cDNA as the sequencing template. TCRdb's table, derived via immunoSEQ multiplex PCR, lists solely in-frame clones and lacks some. Of some 110,000 clones listed, 35% to 45% are singletons. This CDR3 region has 15 residues. V was trimmed by 2 bases and J by 2 bases, leaving 13 bases between them. Per the germline V gene, CDR1 is SGHTA and CDR2 is FQGTGA. A note on this clone: Antigen specificity is unknown.

Alopecia areata patients provided lesional scalp punch biopsies and peripheral blood. Cell sorting was applied to PBMCs, and CD4+ and CD8+ T cells were collected. J is TRBJ2-7 and V is TRBV7-3, with D perhaps matching TRBD2 (6 bases). The sequencing input was CD4+ T cells sorted from blood. The source is a human donor with alopecia areata. DNA for the CDR3: TGTGCCAGCAGCTTAGGGCAAACGGGAGCCTACGAGCAGTACTTC. Its translation: CASSLGQTGAYEQYF.